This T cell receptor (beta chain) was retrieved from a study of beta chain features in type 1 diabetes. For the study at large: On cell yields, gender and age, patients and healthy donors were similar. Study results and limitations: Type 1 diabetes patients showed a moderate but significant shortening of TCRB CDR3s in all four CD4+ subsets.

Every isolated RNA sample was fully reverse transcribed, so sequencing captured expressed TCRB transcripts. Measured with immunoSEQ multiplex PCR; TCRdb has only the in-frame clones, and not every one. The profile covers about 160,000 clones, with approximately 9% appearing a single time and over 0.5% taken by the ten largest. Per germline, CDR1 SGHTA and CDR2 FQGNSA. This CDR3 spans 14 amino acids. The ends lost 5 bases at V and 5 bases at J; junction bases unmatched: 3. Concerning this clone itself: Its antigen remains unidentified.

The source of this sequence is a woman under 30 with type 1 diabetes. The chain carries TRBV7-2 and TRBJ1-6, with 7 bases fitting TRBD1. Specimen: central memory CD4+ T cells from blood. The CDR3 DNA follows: TGTGCCAGCAGCCTGACAGGGAATAATTCACCCCTCCACTTT. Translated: CASSLTGNNSPLHF.